A selection of T cell receptor beta chains follows, all from one sample in a study of blood T cell repertoires in COVID-19. Profiling relied on immunoSEQ multiplex PCR, and the TCRdb table lists in-frame clones only, not all of them. The sample has under 200,000 clones, about 82% seen once. Sequenced: peripheral blood. The source is a man aged 45-65 years with active or convalescent COVID-19. Each CDR3 is given with its conserved first and last residue. The order of the fields is CDR3 protein, D gene, V gene, J gene. The D gene is left open where the match is weak.

CASSRDREINGYTF	TRBD1	TRBV6-6	TRBJ1-2
CATSRVGGETDTQYF	NA	TRBV15	TRBJ2-3
CASSVRLAGAGGNEQFF	TRBD2	TRBV9	TRBJ2-1
CASSVGTISGNTIYF	NA	TRBV9	TRBJ1-3
CASSYFRGTSGFLTDTQYF	TRBD2	TRBV6-2/TRBV6-3	TRBJ2-3
CASSRQGYEQYF	TRBD1	TRBV5-8	TRBJ2-7
CASSLSIGGTEAFF	NA	TRBV27	TRBJ1-1
CATSQWTGGYEQYF	TRBD1	TRBV6-5	TRBJ2-7
CASSFSRGAEQFF	NA	TRBV7-3	TRBJ2-1
CASSNGVGGIYEQYF	TRBD2	TRBV19	TRBJ2-7
CASRSSRAPGGGYTF	NA	TRBV19	TRBJ1-2
CASSGLAGGYEQYF	TRBD2	TRBV19	TRBJ2-7
CASSMGLYSNQPQHF	NA	TRBV2	TRBJ1-5
CASSSSGRRLTDTQYF	NA	TRBV5-4	TRBJ2-3
CASSQLLASEQFF	NA	TRBV14	TRBJ2-1
CASSSGGFSGNTIYF	NA	TRBV6-6	TRBJ1-3